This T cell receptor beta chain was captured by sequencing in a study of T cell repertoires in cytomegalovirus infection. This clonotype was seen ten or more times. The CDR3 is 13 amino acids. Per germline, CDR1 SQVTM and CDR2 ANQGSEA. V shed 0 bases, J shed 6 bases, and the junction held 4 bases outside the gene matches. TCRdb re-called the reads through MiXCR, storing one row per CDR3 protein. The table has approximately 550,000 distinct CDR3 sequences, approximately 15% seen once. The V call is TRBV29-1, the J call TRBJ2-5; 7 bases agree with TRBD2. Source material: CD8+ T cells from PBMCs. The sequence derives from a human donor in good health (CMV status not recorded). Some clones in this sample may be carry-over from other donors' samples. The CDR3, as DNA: TGCAGCGTTGAAGAGGGGGGGATCAAGACCCAGTACTTC. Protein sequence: CSVEEGGIKTQYF.